This TCR beta chain was sequenced in a study of response to subunit inactivated influenza vaccine. In regard to this clonotype: The antigen is not known.

The CDR3 sequence is 15 residues long. CDR1 and CDR2 from the germline V gene are DFQATT and SNEGSKA (reference sequence). Trimming at V came to 6 bases and at J to 5 bases, leaving 7 bases not matched to a gene. Via MiXCR, TCRdb re-called the RT-PCR reads, giving one row per CDR3 protein. The sample has about 520,000 distinct CDR3 sequences, around 7.7% seen once. Broader study findings: With each seasonal influenza vaccination, the authors suggested, few new T cells are recruited.

This sequence joins TRBV20-1 and TRBJ2-1; TRBD2 aligns across 13 bases. This sequence was found in a man aged 50 to 69 who received an inactivated influenza vaccine. The sequencing used PBMCs from blood, collected roughly 24 months after vaccination. CDR3 sequence (DNA): TGCAGTGCCCCAAGACTAGCGGGAGGAAACAATGAGCAGTTCTTC. It specifies CSAPRLAGGNNEQFF.